This T cell receptor (beta chain) was sequenced for a study of shared clonotypes between healthy human individuals. General study findings and limits: Among several donors, roughly 5.5% of naive CD4 clonotypes were found in common.

Points on this clone: The antigen remains undetermined.

Each donor was a Caucasian adult residing in Nashville, Tennessee. The V gene's germline CDR1 is MNHNS and CDR2 SASEGT. CDR3 length: 16 amino acids. With 4 bases removed from V and 6 bases from J, the gap between germline ends came to 16 bases. TCRdb's table, derived via immunoSEQ multiplex PCR, lists solely in-frame clones and lacks some. The data contain around 2.1 million clones, nearly 97% of them singletons. The source is a man aged 18 to 29 in good health. The specimen was naive CD4+ T cells sorted from blood. Subset in this sample: CD45RA+ positively selected. The genes are TRBV6-1 and TRBJ1-6; a weak D match, TRBD1 (5 bases). The CDR3 DNA sequence: TGTGCCAGCAGTGTCCCCAGACAGAGGAGTAATTCACCCCTCCACTTT. It encodes CASSVPRQRSNSPLHF.